Listed here are 26 T cell receptor beta chains from one sample, sequenced in a study of regulatory T cells in long-lasting Graves disease. The time point here: persistent/refractory GD, antithyroid drugs over 5 years with positive TRAb. From RNA extracted from PBMCs, the TCR library was made. Investigators prepared the TCR beta libraries by applying iRepertoire HTBI primers and Arm-PCR of CDR3 regions. Using its own MiXCR run on the multiplex PCR reads, TCRdb lists one record per CDR3 protein. The table has some 370,000 distinct CDR3 sequences, around 20% seen once. The source was peripheral blood mononuclear cells (PBMCs), collected when the disease was refractory, from a patient treated with antithyroid drugs. These receptor sequences come from a female donor with Graves disease.

This clonotype was counted only a few times. This sequence joins TRBV20-1 and TRBJ2-6, with unresolved D. The CDR3 loop spans 17 amino acids. The V and J ends lost 1 base and 0 bases respectively, with 13 bases between them. Per the germline V gene, CDR1 is DFQATT and CDR2 is SNEGSKA (reference sequence). The CDR3 protein is CSARAGVFNSGANVLTF. The CDR3 DNA reads as TGCAGTGCTAGAGCCGGAGTTTTCAACTCTGGGGCCAACGTCCTGACTTTC.

This chain links TRBV2 with TRBJ2-1; D remains unclear. V was cut by 8 bases and J by 7 bases, with 15 bases left in between. The CDR3 spans 13 residues. The germline CDR1 and CDR2 sequences are SNHLY and FYNNEI. The CDR3 here is CASSKTLRNEQFF. The CDR3 DNA follows: TGTGCCAGCTCAAAGACATTAAGGAATGAGCAGTTCTTC.

The chain has TRBV7-9 and TRBJ1-2, with D possibly being TRBD1 (5 bases). V shed 7 bases and J shed 7 bases, with 22 bases lying between them. Germline V gene data show CDR1 as SEHNR and CDR2 as FQNEAQ (reference sequence). This CDR3 contains 15 residues. The CDR3 DNA is TGTGCCAGCATATCTGGAACGGGGGGAGTGAGTGGCTACACCTTC. Translating it yields CASISGTGGVSGYTF.

V and J are TRBV7-2 and TRBJ2-3; no reliable D call. This CDR3 spans 13 amino acids. CDR1 is SGHTA and CDR2 is FQGNSA in the germline V gene. The ends were cut back, 4 bases at V and 6 bases at J, with 11 bases in the middle. The CDR3 reads CASSSPSRDTQYF. The DNA of the CDR3 is TGTGCCAGCAGCTCCCCCTCCAGGGATACGCAGTATTTT.

In its sample, this clonotype was seen a few times. V gene TRBV9 combines with J gene TRBJ2-4; TRBD2 is a possible D gene (6 bases). V was cut by 0 bases and J by 0 bases, with 16 bases left in between. The germline V gene has CDR1 SGDLS and CDR2 YYNGEE. The CDR3 has 18 residues. The CDR3: CASSVAPGSGLAKNIQYF. For the CDR3, the DNA is TGTGCCAGCAGCGTAGCCCCCGGTAGCGGTCTAGCCAAAAACATTCAGTACTTC.

This clonotype was observed at least ten times. The V gene is TRBV12-3 or TRBV12-4, the J gene TRBJ1-1; 7 bases match TRBD1. The J segment lost 2 bases and the V segment lost 5 bases, leaving 11 bases of the junction unmatched. The CDR3 is made up of 16 amino acids. The CDR3 region has the DNA TGTGCCAGCAGTGCCCCGGGACAGTGGTATAACACTGAAGCTTTCTTT. This sequence encodes CASSAPGQWYNTEAFF.

In its sample, this clonotype was seen many times. The rearrangement uses TRBV27 and TRBJ2-7, with D possibly TRBD2 on 5 matching bases. Trimming removed 4 bases from V and 0 bases from J, with 10 bases in between. Germline values: CDR1 MNHEY, CDR2 SMNVEV (reference sequence). The CDR3 runs 14 residues. CDR3 nucleotides: TGTGCCAGCAGTTCCACTAGGATCTCCTACGAGCAGTACTTC. Translation gives CASSSTRISYEQYF.

This clonotype was detected only a few times. The chain links TRBV7-9 to TRBJ2-5; 10 bases match TRBD2. The CDR3 runs to 15 residues. Losses at the gene ends were 5 bases for V and 1 base for J; bases not matched to a gene: 4. The V gene's germline CDR1 is SEHNR and CDR2 FQNEAQ (reference sequence). The CDR3 here is CASSKWTSGQETQYF. CDR3 nucleotide sequence: TGTGCCAGCAGCAAGTGGACTAGCGGCCAAGAGACCCAGTACTTC.

The chain combines TRBV28 with TRBJ2-7, with TRBD1 matching 8 bases. The V gene end was trimmed by 3 bases and the J gene end by 2 bases; junction bases not matched to a gene: 6. The V gene's germline CDR1 is MDHEN and CDR2 SYDVKM. The CDR3 length is 15 residues. The CDR3 nucleotides read TGTGCCAGCAGTTTTATCCAGGGGGCCCCCTACGAGCAGTACTTC. Its protein product is CASSFIQGAPYEQYF.

Many counts were recorded for this clonotype. This chain uses TRBV7-2 with TRBJ2-7; perhaps D is TRBD1 or TRBD2 (5 bases each). V was pared by 5 bases and J by 4 bases, with 15 bases between. Germline V lookup: CDR1 SGHTA, CDR2 FQGNSA. The CDR3 has 14 residues. The DNA of the CDR3 is TGTGCCAGCAGCCAGGTCCGGGGCTCGTACGAGCAGTACTTC. The encoded protein is CASSQVRGSYEQYF.

This clonotype was picked up many times. V is TRBV30 and J is TRBJ1-1; no definite D call. V dropped 3 bases and J dropped 6 bases, with 17 bases sitting between them. Germline loops: CDR1 GTSNPN, CDR2 SVGIG (reference sequence). The CDR3 is 14 amino acids. CDR3 DNA sequence: TGTGCCTGGAGGGCGGACCAAATTATCGCTGAAGCTTTCTTT. Encoded protein: CAWRADQIIAEAFF.

This clonotype was counted between two and nine times. The chain is built from TRBV20-1 and TRBJ1-2; 9 bases map to TRBD1. This CDR3 has 15 amino acids. Germline lookup yields CDR1 DFQATT and CDR2 SNEGSKA (reference sequence). J lost 1 base, V lost 5 bases, and 8 bases had no gene match. The CDR3 region has the DNA TGCAGTGCTCCTGGACAGGGGTCAGATAACTATGGCTACACCTTC. It is translated as CSAPGQGSDNYGYTF.

The chain combines TRBV20-1 with TRBJ2-7, with TRBD2 matching 7 bases. The CDR3 runs to 14 residues. CDR1 and CDR2 from the germline V gene are DFQATT and SNEGSKA (reference sequence). With V trimmed by 6 bases and J by 0 bases, 8 bases remained unmatched. CDR3 bases: TGCAGTGCAAAAACTAGCGTGTTCTCCTACGAGCAGTACTTC. Amino acid sequence: CSAKTSVFSYEQYF.

This clonotype was observed a few times. V is TRBV7-9 and J is TRBJ2-5; a possible D gene is TRBD1 (5 bases). Germline CDR1 and CDR2: SEHNR and FQNEAQ (reference sequence). V lost 5 bases and J 5 bases, leaving 15 bases between the germline ends. There are 14 residues in the CDR3. The CDR3 bases are TGTGCCAGCAGCGCGACAGCGAACGGGGAGACCCAGTACTTC. It specifies CASSATANGETQYF. Combining the CDR3 with reference TRBV7-9 and TRBJ2-5 gives the whole variable domain DTGVSQNPRHKITKRGQNVTFRCDPISEHNRLYWYRQTLGQGPEFLTYFQNEAQLEKSRLLSDRFSAERPKGSFSTLEIQRTEQGDSAMYLCASSATANGETQYFGPGTRLLVL.

This clonotype was observed a handful of times. J is TRBJ1-2 and V is TRBV4-2; a possible D gene is TRBD1 (5 bases). Deletions cut 0 bases from V and 2 bases from J, with 10 bases between. Germline lookup yields CDR1 LGHNA and CDR2 YNFKEQ. CDR3 length equals 15 residues. This chain's CDR3 is CASSQDWGENYGYTF. As DNA, the CDR3 is TGTGCCAGCAGCCAAGATTGGGGCGAAAACTATGGCTACACCTTC.

This clonotype was counted once. The chain links TRBV6-1 to TRBJ2-2; D remains unclear. Germline V CDR1 and CDR2: MNHNS, SASEGT. Trimming cost V 4 bases and J 4 bases, with 7 bases left between them. The CDR3 length is 13 residues. In DNA, the CDR3 is TGTGCCAGCAGTGGAAGGAGCACCGGGGAGCTGTTTTTT. It yields the protein CASSGRSTGELFF.

This clonotype was found many times. The rearrangement joins TRBV12-3 or TRBV12-4 to TRBJ2-4, with no clear D. V was pared by 3 bases and J by 1 base, with 22 bases between. This CDR3 has 19 amino acids. The CDR3 nucleotides are TGTGCCAGCAGTTTCAAAACCTTCGCCATGGTTGACGCCAAAAACATTCAGTACTTC. Encoded protein: CASSFKTFAMVDAKNIQYF.

This clonotype appeared a few times. The V gene is TRBV10-3, the J gene TRBJ2-5; D uncertain. The CDR3 extends over 14 amino acids. Germline CDR1 reads ENHRY; CDR2 reads SYGVKD. Trimming removed 5 bases from V and 1 base from J, with 11 bases in between. The CDR3 spells CAISSDLLQETQYF. The CDR3 DNA follows: TGTGCCATCAGTTCTGACTTACTCCAAGAGACCCAGTACTTC.

Only a few counts were recorded for this clonotype. V and J are TRBV6-1 and TRBJ2-2; 8 positions agree with TRBD1. The CDR3 is 13 residues long. V lost 10 bases to trimming and J lost 8 bases; unmatched junction nucleotides: 9. CDR1 and CDR2 from the germline V gene are MNHNS and SASEGT. The CDR3 DNA follows: TGTGCCACCCAAGTCAGGGGGCGAGGGGAGCTGTTTTTT. Translating gives CATQVRGRGELFF.

The chain has TRBV10-3 and TRBJ2-2, with 10 bases identical to TRBD2. Trimming removed 4 bases from V and 8 bases from J; junction bases left unmatched: 7. The germline V gene has CDR1 ENHRY and CDR2 SYGVKD. The CDR3 covers 15 residues. CDR3 amino acids: CAISVLAGVTGELFF. CDR3 sequence (DNA): TGTGCCATCAGTGTCCTAGCGGGAGTAACGGGGGAGCTGTTTTTT.

CDR3 nucleotide sequence: TGTGCCAGCAGCCCCCGGGGGACTGGGACTAGCATGGAGACCCAGTACTTC. Translation: CASSPRGTGTSMETQYF. The chain has TRBV5-5 and TRBJ2-5; 9 nucleotides align to TRBD2. The CDR3 has 17 residues. Germline CDR1 SGHKS, CDR2 YYEKEE (reference sequence). V dropped 4 bases and J dropped 5; count of bases not matched to a gene: 15.

This clonotype was recorded a few times. The rearrangement uses TRBV10-2 and TRBJ2-7, with 9 bases identical to TRBD1. V lost 5 bases to trimming and J lost 3 bases; unmatched junction nucleotides: 8. Germline V CDR1 and CDR2: WSHSY, SAAADI. The CDR3 contains 15 residues. In DNA, the CDR3 is TGCGCCAGCAGTCCCTCGACAGGGGGGAACTACGAGCAGTACTTC. Translated, it gives CASSPSTGGNYEQYF.

V is TRBV20-1 and J is TRBJ1-2, with 10 bases identical to TRBD1. The CDR3 covers 14 residues. Trimming removed 1 base from V and 7 bases from J; junction bases left unmatched: 6. Germline values: CDR1 DFQATT, CDR2 SNEGSKA (reference sequence). The CDR3 coding sequence is TGCAGTGCTAGAGGGACAGGGGGGACGAGTGGCTACACCTTC. Translation: CSARGTGGTSGYTF.

This clonotype was seen ten or more times. The V gene is TRBV20-1, the J gene TRBJ1-1; D ambiguous. V was shortened by 3 bases and J by 1 base, with 9 bases between the two germline ends. CDR1 DFQATT and CDR2 SNEGSKA come from the germline V gene (reference sequence). This CDR3 is 13 amino acids long. CDR3 DNA sequence: TGCAGTGCTAGCCTTTTGAGGAACACTGAAGCTTTCTTT. The encoded protein is CSASLLRNTEAFF.

Worth noting for this clonotype: This may stem from a read error, because a much larger clone lies one nucleotide away. The chain uses TRBV27 and TRBJ1-2, with 8 bases lining up with TRBD1. The CDR3 is made up of 13 amino acids. Germline assignment: CDR1 MNHEY and CDR2 SMNVEV (reference sequence). The V segment lost 8 bases and the J segment 7 bases; nucleotides outside the gene matches: 9. The CDR3 spells CASGLQGAFGYTF. The CDR3 nucleotides read TGTGCCAGCGGCCTTCAGGGGGCTTTTGGCTACACCTTC.

The chain is built from TRBV7-2 and TRBJ2-7; unclear D gene. CDR3 length: 18 residues. The germline gives CDR1 SGHTA, CDR2 FQGNSA. With 2 bases removed from V and 0 bases from J, the gap between germline ends came to 20 bases. CDR3 in DNA: TGTGCCAGCAGCTTACAAGTGGTTGGGCCCTCGTTCTCCTACGAGCAGTACTTC. Its protein product is CASSLQVVGPSFSYEQYF.